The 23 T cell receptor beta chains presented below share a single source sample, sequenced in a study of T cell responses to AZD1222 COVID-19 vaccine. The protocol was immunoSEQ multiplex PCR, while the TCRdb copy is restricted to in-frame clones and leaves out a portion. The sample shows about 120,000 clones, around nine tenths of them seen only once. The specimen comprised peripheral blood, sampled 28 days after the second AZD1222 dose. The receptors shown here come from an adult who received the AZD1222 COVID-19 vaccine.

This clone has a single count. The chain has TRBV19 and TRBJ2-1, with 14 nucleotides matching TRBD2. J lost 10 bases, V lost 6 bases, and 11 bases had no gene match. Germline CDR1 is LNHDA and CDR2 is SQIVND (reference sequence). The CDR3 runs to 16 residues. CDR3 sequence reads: CASSPQGTSGGEEQFF. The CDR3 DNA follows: TGTGCCAGTAGCCCCCAGGGGACTAGCGGGGGAGAAGAGCAGTTCTTC.

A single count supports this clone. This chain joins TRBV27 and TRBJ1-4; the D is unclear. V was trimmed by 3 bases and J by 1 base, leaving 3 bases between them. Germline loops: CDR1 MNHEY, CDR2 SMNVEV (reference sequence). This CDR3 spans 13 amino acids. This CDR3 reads CASSFLTNEKLFF. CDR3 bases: TGTGCCAGCAGTTTTCTAACTAATGAAAAACTGTTTTTT. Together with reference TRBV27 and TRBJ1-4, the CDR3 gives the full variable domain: EAQVTQNPRYLITVTGKKLTVTCSQNMNHEYMSWYRQDPGLGLRQIYYSMNVEVTDKGDVPEGYKVSRKEKRNFPLILESPSPNQTSLYFCASSFLTNEKLFFGSGTQLSVL.

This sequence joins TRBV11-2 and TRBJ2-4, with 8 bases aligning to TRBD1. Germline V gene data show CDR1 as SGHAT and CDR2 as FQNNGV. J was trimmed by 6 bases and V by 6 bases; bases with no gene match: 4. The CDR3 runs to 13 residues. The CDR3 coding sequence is TGTGCCAGCAGTCCAGGACAGGGAAACATTCAGTACTTC. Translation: CASSPGQGNIQYF.

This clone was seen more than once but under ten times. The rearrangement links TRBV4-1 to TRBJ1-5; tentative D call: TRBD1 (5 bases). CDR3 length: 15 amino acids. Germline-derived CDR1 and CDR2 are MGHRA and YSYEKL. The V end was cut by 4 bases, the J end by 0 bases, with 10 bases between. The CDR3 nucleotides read TGCGCCAGCAGCCCCGGGGGAGCTAGCAATCAGCCCCAGCATTTT. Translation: CASSPGGASNQPQHF.

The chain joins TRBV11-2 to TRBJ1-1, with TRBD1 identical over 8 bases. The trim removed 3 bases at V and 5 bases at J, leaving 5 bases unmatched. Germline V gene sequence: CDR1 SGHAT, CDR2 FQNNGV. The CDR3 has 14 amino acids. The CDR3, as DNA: TGTGCCAGCAGCTTTACAGGGGGTGAGACTGAAGCTTTCTTT. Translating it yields CASSFTGGETEAFF.

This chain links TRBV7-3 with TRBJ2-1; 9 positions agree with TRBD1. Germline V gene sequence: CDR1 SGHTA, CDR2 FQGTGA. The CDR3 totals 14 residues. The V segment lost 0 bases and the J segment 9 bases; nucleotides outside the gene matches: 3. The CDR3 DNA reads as TGTGCCAGCAGCTTAACGGGGACAGGGTTTGAGCAGTTCTTC. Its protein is CASSLTGTGFEQFF.

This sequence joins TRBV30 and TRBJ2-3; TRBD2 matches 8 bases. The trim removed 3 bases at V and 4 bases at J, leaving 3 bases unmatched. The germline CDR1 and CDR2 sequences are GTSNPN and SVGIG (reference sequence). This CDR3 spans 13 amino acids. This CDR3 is CAWRSGGPDTQYF. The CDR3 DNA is TGTGCCTGGAGAAGCGGGGGCCCAGATACGCAGTATTTT.

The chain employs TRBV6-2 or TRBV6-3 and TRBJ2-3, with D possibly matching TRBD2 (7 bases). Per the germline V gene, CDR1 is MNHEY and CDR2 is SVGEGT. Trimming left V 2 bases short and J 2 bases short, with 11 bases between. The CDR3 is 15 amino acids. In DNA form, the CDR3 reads TGTGCCAGCAGTTACGGGCGGGGGCCCACAGATACGCAGTATTTT. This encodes CASSYGRGPTDTQYF.

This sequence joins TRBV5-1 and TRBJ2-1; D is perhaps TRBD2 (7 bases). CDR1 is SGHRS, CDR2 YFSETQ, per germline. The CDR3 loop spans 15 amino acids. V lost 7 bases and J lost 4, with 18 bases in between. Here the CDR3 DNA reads TGCGCCAGCGCCGGAGGGGGGGCTAATTACAATGAGCAGTTCTTC. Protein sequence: CASAGGGANYNEQFF.

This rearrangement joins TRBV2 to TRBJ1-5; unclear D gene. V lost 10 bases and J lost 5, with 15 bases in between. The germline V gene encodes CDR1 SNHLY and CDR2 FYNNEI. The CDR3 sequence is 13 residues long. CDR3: CATSGEGDQPQHF. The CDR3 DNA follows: TGTGCCACCTCCGGCGAAGGAGATCAGCCCCAGCATTTT. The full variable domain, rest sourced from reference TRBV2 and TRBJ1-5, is EPEVTQTPSHQVTQMGQEVILRCVPISNHLYFYWYRQILGQKVEFLVSFYNNEISEKSEIFDDQFSVERPDGSNFTLKIRSTKLEDSAMYFCATSGEGDQPQHFGDGTRLSIL.

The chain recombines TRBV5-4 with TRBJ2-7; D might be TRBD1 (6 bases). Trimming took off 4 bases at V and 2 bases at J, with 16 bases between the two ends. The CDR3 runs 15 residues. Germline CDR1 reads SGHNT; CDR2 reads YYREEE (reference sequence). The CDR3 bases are TGTGCCAGCAGCCACCCCGGGACAAATACCTACGAGCAGTACTTC. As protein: CASSHPGTNTYEQYF.

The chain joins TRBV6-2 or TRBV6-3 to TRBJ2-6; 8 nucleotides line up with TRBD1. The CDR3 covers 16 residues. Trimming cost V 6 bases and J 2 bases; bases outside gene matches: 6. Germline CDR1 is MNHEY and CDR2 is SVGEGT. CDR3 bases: TGTGCCAGCAGCAAGACAGGGGTTGCTGGGGCCAACGTCCTGACTTTC. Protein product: CASSKTGVAGANVLTF.

The CDR3 sequence: CASSQPGYGYTF. The CDR3 DNA is TGTGCCAGCAGCCAACCAGGGTATGGCTACACCTTC. This sequence joins TRBV7-9 and TRBJ1-2; maybe TRBD1 (5 bases). Between the trimmed V and J ends, which lost 5 bases and 5 bases, there was a span of 9 bases. The germline CDR1 and CDR2 sequences are SEHNR and FQNEAQ (reference sequence). The CDR3 sequence is 12 residues long.

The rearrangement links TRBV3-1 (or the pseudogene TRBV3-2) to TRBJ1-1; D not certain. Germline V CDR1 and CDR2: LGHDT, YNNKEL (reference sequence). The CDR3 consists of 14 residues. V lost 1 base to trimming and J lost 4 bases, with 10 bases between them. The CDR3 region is CASSQARVFTEAFF. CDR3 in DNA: TGTGCCAGCAGCCAAGCGAGGGTTTTCACTGAAGCTTTCTTT.

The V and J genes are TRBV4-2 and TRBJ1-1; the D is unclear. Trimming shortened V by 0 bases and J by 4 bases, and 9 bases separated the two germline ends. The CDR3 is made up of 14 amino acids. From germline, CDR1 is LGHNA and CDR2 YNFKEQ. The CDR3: CASSQEPPTTEAFF. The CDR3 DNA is TGTGCCAGCAGCCAAGAGCCCCCGACCACTGAAGCTTTCTTT.

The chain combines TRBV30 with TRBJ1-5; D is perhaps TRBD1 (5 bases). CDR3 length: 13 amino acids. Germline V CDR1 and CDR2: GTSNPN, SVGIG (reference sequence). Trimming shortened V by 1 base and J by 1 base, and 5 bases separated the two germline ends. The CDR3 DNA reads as TGTGCCTGGAGTGGACAGAGCAATCAGCCCCAGCATTTT. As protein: CAWSGQSNQPQHF.

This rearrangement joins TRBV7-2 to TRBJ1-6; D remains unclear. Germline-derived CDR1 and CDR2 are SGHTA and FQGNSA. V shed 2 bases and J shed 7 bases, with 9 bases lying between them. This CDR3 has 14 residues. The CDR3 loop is CASSLTATNSPLHF. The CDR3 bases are TGTGCCAGCAGCTTAACCGCAACCAATTCACCCCTCCACTTT.

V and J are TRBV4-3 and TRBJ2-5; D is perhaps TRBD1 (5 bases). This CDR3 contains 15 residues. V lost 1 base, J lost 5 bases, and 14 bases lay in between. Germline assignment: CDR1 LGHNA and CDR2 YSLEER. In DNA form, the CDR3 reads TGCGCCAGCAGCCAAGGGGCAGGGATGTTGGAGACCCAGTACTTC. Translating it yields CASSQGAGMLETQYF.

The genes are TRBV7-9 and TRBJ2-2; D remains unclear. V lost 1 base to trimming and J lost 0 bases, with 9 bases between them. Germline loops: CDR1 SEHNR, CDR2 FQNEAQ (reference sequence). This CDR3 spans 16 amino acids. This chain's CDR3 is CASSLVVETNTGELFF. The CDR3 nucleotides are TGTGCCAGCAGCTTAGTTGTGGAAACGAACACCGGGGAGCTGTTTTTT. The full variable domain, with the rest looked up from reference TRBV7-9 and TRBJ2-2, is DTGVSQNPRHKITKRGQNVTFRCDPISEHNRLYWYRQTLGQGPEFLTYFQNEAQLEKSRLLSDRFSAERPKGSFSTLEIQRTEQGDSAMYLCASSLVVETNTGELFFGEGSRLTVL.

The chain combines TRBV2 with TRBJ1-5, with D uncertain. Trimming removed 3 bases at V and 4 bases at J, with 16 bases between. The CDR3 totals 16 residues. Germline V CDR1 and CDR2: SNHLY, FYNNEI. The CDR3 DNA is TGTGCCAGCAGTGAGGTGAGGGCCGGCGGAAATCAGCCCCAGCATTTT. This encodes CASSEVRAGGNQPQHF.

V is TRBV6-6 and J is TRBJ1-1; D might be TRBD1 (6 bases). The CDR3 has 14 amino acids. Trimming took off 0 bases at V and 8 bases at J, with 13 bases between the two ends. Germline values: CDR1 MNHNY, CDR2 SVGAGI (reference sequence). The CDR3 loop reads CASSYSARTVEAFF. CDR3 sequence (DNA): TGTGCCAGCAGTTACTCGGCTCGGACAGTCGAAGCTTTCTTT.

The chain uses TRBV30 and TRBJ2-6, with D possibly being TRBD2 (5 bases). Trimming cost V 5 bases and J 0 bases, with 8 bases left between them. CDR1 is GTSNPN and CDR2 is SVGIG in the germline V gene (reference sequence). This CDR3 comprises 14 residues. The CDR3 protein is CAWSRDSGANVLTF. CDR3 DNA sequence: TGTGCCTGGTCACGGGACTCTGGGGCCAACGTCCTGACTTTC.

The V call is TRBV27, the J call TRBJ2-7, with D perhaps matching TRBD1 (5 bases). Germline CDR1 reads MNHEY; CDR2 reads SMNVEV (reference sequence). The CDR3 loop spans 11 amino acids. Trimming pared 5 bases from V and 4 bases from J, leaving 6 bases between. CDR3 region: CASSTGYEQYF. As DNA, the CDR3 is TGTGCCAGCAGTACAGGTTACGAGCAGTACTTC.